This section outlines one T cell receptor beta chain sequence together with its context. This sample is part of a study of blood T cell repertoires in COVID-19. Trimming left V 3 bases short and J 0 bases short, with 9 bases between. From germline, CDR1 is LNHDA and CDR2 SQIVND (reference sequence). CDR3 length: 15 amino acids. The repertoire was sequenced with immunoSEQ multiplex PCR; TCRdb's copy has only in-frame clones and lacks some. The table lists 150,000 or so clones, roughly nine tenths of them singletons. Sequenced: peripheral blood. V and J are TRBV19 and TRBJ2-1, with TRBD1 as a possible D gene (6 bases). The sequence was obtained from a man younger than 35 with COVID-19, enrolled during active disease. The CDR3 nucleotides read TGTGCCAGTAGTATGACAGGTTCCTCCTACAATGAGCAGTTCTTC. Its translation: CASSMTGSSYNEQFF.